The clone carrying this TCR beta chain showed up just a few times. The V end lost 7 bases, the J end lost 2 bases, and 18 bases lay between the germline ends. This CDR3 comprises 16 residues. In germline, CDR1 is MDHEN, CDR2 SYDVKM. The use of a sample-barcoded 5' primer and a J-beta primer mix characterized a second PCR of 7 to 11 cycles. A template-switch adaptor that had 12 random nucleotides put a tag on each cDNA molecule. TCRdb reprocessed the 5' RACE reads with MiXCR, giving one entry per CDR3 protein. The repertoire holds approximately 760,000 distinct CDR3 sequences, with around a quarter as singletons. The sample originates from a study of blood T cells in healthy people across ages. In addition, the sample was reused for a study of T cells of mothers and their children. Turning to that study: Nine systemically healthy Caucasian donors: three mothers, six children. In each mother, TCR beta CDR3 reads exceeded 9.5 million; in each child, they numbered around 3 million.

Sequenced: blood. The chain has TRBV28 and TRBJ2-4; perhaps TRBD2 as D (5 bases). The receptor was derived from a boy aged 10-17 years in good health. CDR3 nucleotide sequence: TGTGCCAGCACCTCACCGAGTTGGGAGCCCAAAAACATTCAGTACTTC. Encoded protein: CASTSPSWEPKNIQYF.